The TCR beta chain under discussion was sequenced for a study of T cells in Graves' hyperthyroidism and ophthalmopathy. General study points: Blood also showed most of the thyroid clonotypes that were expanded above 0.001.

This clonotype was seen many times. Antigen: not known. Trimming shortened V by 8 bases and J by 0 bases, and 6 bases separated the two germline ends. The CDR3 runs to 11 residues. Germline CDR1 is DFQATT and CDR2 is SNEGSKA (reference sequence). Regions amplified from RNA transcripts were the TCR beta CDR3 regions. The study used the HTBI primer set for a first-round RT-PCR of the TCR CDR3. MiXCR, run by TCRdb on the multiplex PCR reads, gives a single entry per CDR3 protein. The sample lists 600,000 to 650,000 distinct CDR3 sequences, 16% occurring once. This TCR was sampled from a woman aged 25 to 45 with Graves' hyperthyroidism. The chain carries TRBV20-1 and TRBJ2-3; D is undetermined. Sample: blood. CDR3 loop: CSPWSTDTQYF. DNA of the CDR3: TGCAGTCCGTGGAGCACAGATACGCAGTATTTT.